The 9 T cell receptor beta chains in this list originate from one sample, sequenced in a study of CD8+ T cells in alopecia areata. TCR sequencing used cDNA made by reverse transcription of extracted RNA. The assay was immunoSEQ multiplex PCR, and TCRdb's table has in-frame clones only and misses some. This sample carries about 120,000 clones and no singletons, and around a fifth goes to the top ten. The sample comprised lesional skin. The receptors were sampled from a C3H/HeJ mouse with alopecia areata. MHC haplotype here: H2-k.

This clone appeared a few times. Gene labels here are mouse ones. The read terminates 4 residues ahead of where the CDR3 ends, so the germline J gene completes it. The chain carries TRBV19 and TRBJ1-4; 10 positions match TRBD1. CDR3 length: 15 amino acids. Germline trimming cut 6 bases from V and 3 bases from J; bases unmatched to any gene: 5. Germline V lookup: CDR1 FNHDT, CDR2 SITEND (reference sequence). Partial CDR3 DNA: TGTGCCAGCACCGGCGACAGGGGGCCCAACGAA. Protein: CASTGDRGPNE. The whole CDR3 is CASTGDRGPNERLFF.

Comment on this clone: Gene labels here are mouse ones. The CDR3 end lies 4 residues beyond the end of the read and is filled in from the germline J gene. V and J are TRBV1 and TRBJ2-1; 9 bases fit TRBD2. V shed 0 bases, J shed 1 base, and the junction held 4 bases outside the gene matches. The CDR3 runs to 17 residues. Germline loops: CDR1 NSQYPW, CDR2 LRSPGD (reference sequence). CDR3 sequence: CTCSADPGGVNYAEQFF. The CDR3 bases that were read are TGCACCTGCAGTGCAGATCCTGGGGGGGTGAACTATGCT.

On this clone: Here the gene names and germline are mouse. CDR3 amino acids: CASSDARLGGYAEQFF. The part of the CDR3 DNA that was read is TGTGCCAGCAGTGATGCAAGGCTGGGGGGCTATGCT. The chain combines TRBV13-3 with TRBJ2-1, with 8 bases that match TRBD2. The read is 4 residues too short to cover the CDR3 end, so that end is filled in from the germline J gene. Looked up from germline, CDR1 is NNHDY and CDR2 is SYVADS. This CDR3 contains 16 residues. V was pared by 0 bases and J by 3 bases, with 5 bases of the junction left unmatched.

Notes on this clone: Gene names are the mouse ones. The read ends 4 residues early relative to the CDR3; the germline J gene fills the gap. The gene calls are TRBV13-1 and TRBJ2-1; 7 bases fit TRBD1. Germline V gene sequence: CDR1 NSHNY, CDR2 SYGAGN. V was pared by 3 bases and J by 0 bases, with 3 bases of the junction left unmatched. This CDR3 is 15 amino acids long. CDR3 bases read: TGTGCCAGCAGTGGGGGGACAGATAACTATGCT. Its protein is CASSGGTDNYA. The whole CDR3 reads CASSGGTDNYAEQFF.

This clone was seen a handful of times. Here the gene names and germline are mouse. The read terminates 4 residues before the CDR3 end, so the remaining end is supplied by the germline J gene. This chain links TRBV17 with TRBJ2-5; weak D call: TRBD1 (5 bases). Germline V CDR1 and CDR2: MNHDT, YYDKIL. The V gene lost 3 bases and the J gene lost 0 bases, with 10 bases spanning the gap. The CDR3 totals 15 residues. The sequenced part of the CDR3 DNA is TGTGCTAGCAGTAGTCCCGGACATAACCAAGAC. Its protein product is CASSSPGHNQD. The full CDR3 protein reads CASSSPGHNQDTQYF.

Details on this clone: Any gene name here is a mouse gene name. The read ends 4 residues early relative to the CDR3; the germline J gene fills the gap. The J gene is TRBJ2-4, the V gene TRBV13-3; TRBD2 aligns across 7 bases. The trim removed 5 bases at V and 0 bases at J, leaving 9 bases unmatched. Germline loops: CDR1 NNHDY, CDR2 SYVADS. The CDR3 has 16 residues. The sequenced CDR3 bases are TGTGCCAGCAGCGCGGAGACTGGGACTAGTCAAAAC. Translated: CASSAETGTSQN. The full CDR3 protein reads CASSAETGTSQNTLYF.

Comment on this clone: Gene and germline names: mouse. The observed sequence ends 4 residues before the CDR3 terminus, with the missing tail filled in from the germline J gene. The chain couples TRBV13-1 to TRBJ1-1; weak D call: TRBD1 (5 bases). Per germline, CDR1 NSHNY and CDR2 SYGAGN. V lost 4 bases, J lost 4 bases, and 8 bases lay in between. This CDR3 has 12 amino acids. The sequenced CDR3 bases are TGTGCCAGCAGTCCAGGGTTCACA. Translation gives CASSPGFT. The CDR3 reads in full as CASSPGFTEVFF.

As to this clone: Gene names follow the mouse nomenclature. The CDR3 goes on 4 residues after the read ends, and that part is filled in from the germline J gene. The chain recombines TRBV13-1 with TRBJ2-7; 10 bases fit TRBD2. J lost 3 bases, V lost 0 bases, and 3 bases had no gene match. This CDR3 has 15 residues. In germline, CDR1 is NSHNY, CDR2 SYGAGN. The CDR3: CASSDGTGGLYEQYF. CDR3 bases read: TGTGCCAGCAGTGATGGGACTGGGGGTCTCTAT.

As regards this clone: The gene names given are mouse names. The observed sequence ends 4 residues before the CDR3 terminus, with the missing tail filled in from the germline J gene. The chain employs TRBV12-1 and TRBJ2-1, with TRBD2 matching over 10 bases. The germline gives CDR1 SGHSN, CDR2 HYEKVE. V lost 4 bases, J lost 0 bases, and 8 bases stayed unmatched. The CDR3 loop spans 17 amino acids. CDR3 bases read: TGTGCCAGCTCGACTGGGGGGTCCCTCATTAACTATGCT. Its protein is CASSTGGSLINYA. Given in full, the CDR3 is CASSTGGSLINYAEQFF.